The 5 T cell receptor beta chains given below trace back to one sample, sequenced in a study of early T cells in non-severe SARS-CoV-2 infection. TCRdb processed the 5' RACE reads anew with MiXCR; each CDR3 protein has one entry. The table includes about 56,000 distinct CDR3 sequences, over 13% detected once. The sample in question was whole blood, obtained at baseline. The receptors stem from an adult who was a healthcare worker with PCR-confirmed SARS-CoV-2 infection or an uninfected control (not recorded which).

The table lists this clonotype with many counts. The gene calls are TRBV12-3 or TRBV12-4 and TRBJ1-4; weak D call: TRBD1 (5 bases). The CDR3 runs to 15 residues. Trimming stripped 6 bases from V and 8 bases from J, with 19 bases between. CDR3 in DNA: TGTGCCAGCAGCCTATACATGGGCAGGGAGGAAAAACTGTTTTTT. It encodes CASSLYMGREEKLFF.

The table lists this clonotype with a few counts. The V call is TRBV2, the J call TRBJ2-7; 7 bases line up with TRBD2. The length of the CDR3 is 13 residues. Germline V gene data show CDR1 as SNHLY and CDR2 as FYNNEI. V gave up 5 bases and J gave up 3 bases; unmatched junction bases: 4. The CDR3 loop reads CASSSQRGYEQYF. In DNA, the CDR3 is TGTGCCAGCAGTTCTCAGCGGGGCTACGAGCAGTACTTC.

This clonotype was picked up a small number of times. This rearrangement joins TRBV29-1 to TRBJ2-3; a possible D gene is TRBD1 (6 bases). Germline V gene sequence: CDR1 SQVTM, CDR2 ANQGSEA. This CDR3 has 12 residues. Trimming removed 4 bases at V and 3 bases at J, with 8 bases between. CDR3 DNA sequence: TGCAGCGTTGTACAGGGAACAGATACGCAGTATTTT. It specifies CSVVQGTDTQYF.

This clonotype was counted at least ten times. The chain joins TRBV28 to TRBJ1-5; the D gene is possibly TRBD1 (5 bases). Germline CDR1 MDHEN, CDR2 SYDVKM. The CDR3 extends over 13 amino acids. Trimming took 6 bases from V and 4 from J, leaving 10 bases between them. CDR3 sequence (DNA): TGTGCCAGCAGGGACAATCGGAATCAGCCCCAGCATTTT. Protein: CASRDNRNQPQHF.

In its sample, this clonotype was seen many times. The chain links TRBV7-9 to TRBJ2-7; 9 positions agree with TRBD2. Germline V gene lookup returns CDR1 SEHNR and CDR2 FQNEAQ (reference sequence). With V trimmed by 4 bases and J by 3 bases, 10 bases remained unmatched. The CDR3 runs 16 residues. The CDR3 bases are TGTGCCAGCAGCTCATATACCGGGACTAGCTTCTACGAGCAGTACTTC. It encodes CASSSYTGTSFYEQYF.